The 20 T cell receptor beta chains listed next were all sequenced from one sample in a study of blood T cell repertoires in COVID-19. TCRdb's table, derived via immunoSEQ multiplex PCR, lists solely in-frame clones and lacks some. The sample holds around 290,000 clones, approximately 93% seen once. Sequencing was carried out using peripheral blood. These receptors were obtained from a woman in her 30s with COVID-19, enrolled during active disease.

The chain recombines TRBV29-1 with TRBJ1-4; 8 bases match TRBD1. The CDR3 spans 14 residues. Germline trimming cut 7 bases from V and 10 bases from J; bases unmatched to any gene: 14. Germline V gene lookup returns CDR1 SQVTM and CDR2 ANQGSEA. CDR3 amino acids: CSAGQGQVSGKLFF. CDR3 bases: TGCAGCGCCGGACAGGGTCAAGTCTCTGGAAAACTGTTTTTT.

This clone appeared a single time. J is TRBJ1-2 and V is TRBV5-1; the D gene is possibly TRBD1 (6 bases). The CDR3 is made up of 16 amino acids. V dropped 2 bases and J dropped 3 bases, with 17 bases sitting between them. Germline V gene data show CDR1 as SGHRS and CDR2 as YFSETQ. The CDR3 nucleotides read TGCGCCAGCAGCTTCAATTGGGGGCAGGCAGACTATGGCTACACCTTC. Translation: CASSFNWGQADYGYTF.

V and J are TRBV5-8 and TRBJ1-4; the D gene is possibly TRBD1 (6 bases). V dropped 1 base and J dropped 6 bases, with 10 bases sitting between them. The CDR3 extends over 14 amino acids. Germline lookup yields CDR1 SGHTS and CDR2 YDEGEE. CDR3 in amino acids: CASSLMGAHEKLFF. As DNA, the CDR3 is TGTGCCAGCAGCTTGATGGGGGCTCATGAAAAACTGTTTTTT. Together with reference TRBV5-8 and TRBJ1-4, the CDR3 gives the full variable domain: EAGVTQSPTHLIKTRGQQATLRCSPISGHTSVYWYQQALGLGLQFLLWYDEGEERNRGNFPPRFSGRQFPNYSSELNVNALELEDSALYLCASSLMGAHEKLFFGSGTQLSVL.

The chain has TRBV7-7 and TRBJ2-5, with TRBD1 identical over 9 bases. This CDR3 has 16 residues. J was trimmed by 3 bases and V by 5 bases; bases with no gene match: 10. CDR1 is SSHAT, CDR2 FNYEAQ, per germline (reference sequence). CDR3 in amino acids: CASSPRDRVVKETQYF. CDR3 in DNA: TGTGCCAGCAGCCCCCGGGACAGGGTGGTTAAAGAGACCCAGTACTTC.

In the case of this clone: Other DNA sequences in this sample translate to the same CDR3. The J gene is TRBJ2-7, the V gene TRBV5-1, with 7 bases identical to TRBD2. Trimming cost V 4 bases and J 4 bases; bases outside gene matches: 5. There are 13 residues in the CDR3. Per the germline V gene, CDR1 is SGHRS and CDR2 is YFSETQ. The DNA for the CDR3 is TGCGCCAGCAGCACTGGCGGGGGTTACGAGCAGTACTTC. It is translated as CASSTGGGYEQYF.

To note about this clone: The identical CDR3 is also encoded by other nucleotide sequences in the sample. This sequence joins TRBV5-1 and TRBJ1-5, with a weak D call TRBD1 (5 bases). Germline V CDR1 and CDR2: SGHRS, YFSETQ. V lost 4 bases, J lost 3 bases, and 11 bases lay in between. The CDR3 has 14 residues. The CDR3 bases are TGCGCCAGCAGCCCAACAGGACCCAATCAGCCCCAGCATTTT. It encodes CASSPTGPNQPQHF.

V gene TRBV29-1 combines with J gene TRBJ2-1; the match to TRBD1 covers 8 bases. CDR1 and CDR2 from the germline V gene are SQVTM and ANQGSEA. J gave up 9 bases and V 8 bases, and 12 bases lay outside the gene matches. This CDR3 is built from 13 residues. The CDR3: CSTSQGVGGEQFF. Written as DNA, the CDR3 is TGCAGCACTTCACAGGGGGTAGGGGGTGAGCAGTTCTTC.

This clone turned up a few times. The CDR3 is CASSTGGQGHWEQYF. CDR3 in DNA: TGTGCCAGCAGCACTGGGGGACAGGGTCATTGGGAGCAGTACTTC. This sequence joins TRBV21-1 and TRBJ2-7; the table gives TRBD1 as D, unverified against the DNA. TRBV21-1 is marked as a pseudogene. This CDR3 is 15 amino acids long.

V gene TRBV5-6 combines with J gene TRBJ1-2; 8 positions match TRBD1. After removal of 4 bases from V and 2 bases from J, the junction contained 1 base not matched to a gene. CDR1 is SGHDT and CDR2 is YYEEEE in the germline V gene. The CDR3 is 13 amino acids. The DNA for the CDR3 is TGTGCCAGCAGCCGGGACAGGAACTATGGCTACACCTTC. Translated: CASSRDRNYGYTF. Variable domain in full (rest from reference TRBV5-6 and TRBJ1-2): DAGVTQSPTHLIKTRGQQVTLRCSPKSGHDTVSWYQQALGQGPQFIFQYYEEEERQRGNFPDRFSGHQFPNYSSELNVNALLLGDSALYLCASSRDRNYGYTFGSGTRLTVV.

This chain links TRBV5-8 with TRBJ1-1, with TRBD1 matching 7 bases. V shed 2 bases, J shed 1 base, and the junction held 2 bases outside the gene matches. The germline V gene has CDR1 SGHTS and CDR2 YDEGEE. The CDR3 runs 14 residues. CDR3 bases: TGTGCCAGCAGCTTTGACAGGGCGAACACTGAAGCTTTCTTT. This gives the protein CASSFDRANTEAFF. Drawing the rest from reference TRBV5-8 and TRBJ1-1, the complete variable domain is EAGVTQSPTHLIKTRGQQATLRCSPISGHTSVYWYQQALGLGLQFLLWYDEGEERNRGNFPPRFSGRQFPNYSSELNVNALELEDSALYLCASSFDRANTEAFFGQGTRLTVV.

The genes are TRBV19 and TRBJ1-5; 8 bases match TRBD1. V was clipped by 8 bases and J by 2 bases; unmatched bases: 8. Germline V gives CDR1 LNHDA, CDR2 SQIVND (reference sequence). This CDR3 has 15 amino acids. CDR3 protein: CASATGVAGNQPQHF. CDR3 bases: TGTGCCAGTGCGACAGGGGTTGCGGGCAATCAGCCCCAGCATTTT. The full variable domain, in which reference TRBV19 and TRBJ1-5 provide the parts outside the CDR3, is DGGITQSPKYLFRKEGQNVTLSCEQNLNHDAMYWYRQDPGQGLRLIYYSQIVNDFQKGDIAEGYSVSREKKESFPLTVTSAQKNPTAFYLCASATGVAGNQPQHFGDGTRLSIL.

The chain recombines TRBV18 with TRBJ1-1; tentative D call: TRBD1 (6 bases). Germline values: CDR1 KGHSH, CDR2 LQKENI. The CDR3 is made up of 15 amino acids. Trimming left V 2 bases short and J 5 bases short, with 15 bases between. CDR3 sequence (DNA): TGTGCCAGCTCACCAAAAACAGGGTGGGAGACTGAAGCTTTCTTT. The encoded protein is CASSPKTGWETEAFF. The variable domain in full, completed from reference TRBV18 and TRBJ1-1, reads NAGVMQNPRHLVRRRGQEARLRCSPMKGHSHVYWYRQLPEEGLKFMVYLQKENIIDESGMPKERFSAEFPKEGPSILRIQQVVRGDSAAYFCASSPKTGWETEAFFGQGTRLTVV.

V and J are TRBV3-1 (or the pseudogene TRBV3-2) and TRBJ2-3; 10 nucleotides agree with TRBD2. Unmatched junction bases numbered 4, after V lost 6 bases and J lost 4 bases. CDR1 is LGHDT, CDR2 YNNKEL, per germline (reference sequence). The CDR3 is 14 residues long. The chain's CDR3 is CASRLAGGSDTQYF. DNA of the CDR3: TGTGCCAGCAGGTTAGCGGGAGGCTCAGATACGCAGTATTTT.

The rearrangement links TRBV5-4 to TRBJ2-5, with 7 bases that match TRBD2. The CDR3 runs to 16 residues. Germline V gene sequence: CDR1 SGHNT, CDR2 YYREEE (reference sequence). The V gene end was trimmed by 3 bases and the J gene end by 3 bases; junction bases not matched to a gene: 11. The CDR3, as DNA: TGTGCCAGCAGCTCACCAAACCGGGCGGGGGAAGAGACCCAGTACTTC. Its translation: CASSSPNRAGEETQYF. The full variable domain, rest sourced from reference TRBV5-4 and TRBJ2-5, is ETGVTQSPTHLIKTRGQQVTLRCSSQSGHNTVSWYQQALGQGPQFIFQYYREEENGRGNFPPRFSGLQFPNYSSELNVNALELDDSALYLCASSSPNRAGEETQYFGPGTRLLVL.

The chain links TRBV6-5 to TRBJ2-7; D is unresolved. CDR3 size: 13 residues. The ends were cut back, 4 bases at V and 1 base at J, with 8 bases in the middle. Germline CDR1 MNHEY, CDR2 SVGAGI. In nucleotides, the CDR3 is TGTGCCAGCAGTTCGCCGGGTTCCTACGAGCAGTACTTC. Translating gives CASSSPGSYEQYF.

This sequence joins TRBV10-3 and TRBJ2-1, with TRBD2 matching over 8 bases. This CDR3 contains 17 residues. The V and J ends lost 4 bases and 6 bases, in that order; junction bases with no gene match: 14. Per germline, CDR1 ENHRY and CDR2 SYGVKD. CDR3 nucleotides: TGTGCCATCAGTGGGACGGGCGATAGCGGGACCTTCAATGAGCAGTTCTTC. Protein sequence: CAISGTGDSGTFNEQFF.

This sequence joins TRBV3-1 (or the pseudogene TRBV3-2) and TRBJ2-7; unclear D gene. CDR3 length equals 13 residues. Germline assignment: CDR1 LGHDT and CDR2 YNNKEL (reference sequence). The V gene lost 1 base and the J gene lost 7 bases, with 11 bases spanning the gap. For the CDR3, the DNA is TGTGCCAGCAGCCAAGGCCCTCTTAGTGAGCAGTACTTC. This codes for CASSQGPLSEQYF.

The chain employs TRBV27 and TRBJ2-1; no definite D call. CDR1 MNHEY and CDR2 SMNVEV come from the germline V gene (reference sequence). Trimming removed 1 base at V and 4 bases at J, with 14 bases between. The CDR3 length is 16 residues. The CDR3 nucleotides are TGTGCCAGCAGTTTATTTGGCGGCGGAGCTTACAATGAGCAGTTCTTC. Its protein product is CASSLFGGGAYNEQFF.

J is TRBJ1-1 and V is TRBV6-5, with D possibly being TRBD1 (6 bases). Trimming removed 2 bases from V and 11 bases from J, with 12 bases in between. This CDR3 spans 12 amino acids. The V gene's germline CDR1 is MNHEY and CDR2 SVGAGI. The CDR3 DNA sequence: TGTGCCAGCAGTTACGGGGGCAGGTACGCTTTCTTT. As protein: CASSYGGRYAFF.

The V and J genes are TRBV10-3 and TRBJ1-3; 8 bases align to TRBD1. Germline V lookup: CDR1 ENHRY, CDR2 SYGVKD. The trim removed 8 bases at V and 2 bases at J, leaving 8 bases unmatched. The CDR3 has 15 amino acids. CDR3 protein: CAIGGQDVAGNTIYF. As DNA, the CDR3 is TGTGCCATCGGGGGACAGGATGTGGCTGGAAACACCATATATTTT.